This T cell receptor (beta chain) is from a study of chemoradiotherapy in HPV16-positive cancers (dated by TCRdb to between 2021 and 2022). Study-wide context: Functional T-cell assays on cells from a couple of HPV16-positive patients defined candidate HPV-specific T-cell clones and common TCR motifs. TCR repertoires from some 90 patients with HPV-related cancers were then used to track the candidate HPV-specific TCRs and motifs. The study asked whether T-cell immunity to the HPV oncoproteins E6 and E7 changes during chemoradiotherapy and whether this immunity affects survival.

Worth noting for this clone: Its cognate antigen has yet to be identified. No clone much larger than this one lies a single base away; base qualities are absent.

Libraries came from the immunoSEQ multiplex PCR assay. TCRdb's version of the immuneACCESS table is confined to in-frame rearrangements and falls short of the full clone set. An unresolved V gene accounts for under half of the shortfall where checked; the remainder is of unknown origin. For this sample the table gives roughly 19,000 clones, of which around 87% were detected only once. The top ten hold about 2.1% of the sample. Because repertoires were sampled repeatedly during chemoradiotherapy, clonal expansion in the tumor microenvironment could be followed. Study-wide conclusions, independent of this receptor: The survival association was reported for HPV16-positive patients, and the functional definition of HPV-specific T cells was derived from only a couple of HPV16-positive patients. Expansion of candidate HPV-specific clones and E7-related TCR motifs was observed in the tumor microenvironment during treatment, whereas no such expansion was observed for non-HPV-specific T cells. Among HPV16-positive patients, expansion of HPV-responsive T cells during chemoradiotherapy was associated with better recurrence-free survival.

From the cysteine up to the phenylalanine, the CDR3 has a length of 16 residues. CDR3 DNA is the only sequence kept; it has 48 bases, read in frame from the first base. V is clipped by 6 bases and J by 3 bases, and the sequence between their germline boundaries is 20 bases long. The CDR1 and CDR2 encoded by the germline V gene are LGHNA and YSLEER. The specimen comprised blood, sampled from a patient who underwent chemoradiotherapy. This clonotype originated in a human donor with HPV-associated anogenital cancer. The rearranged segments are TRBV4-3 and TRBJ2-5, with the D gene not clear enough to name. The DNA is TGCGCCAGCAGTCAACCAGGCAATAGAAAGAAAGAGACCCAGTACTTC. This yields the protein CASSQPGNRKKETQYF.